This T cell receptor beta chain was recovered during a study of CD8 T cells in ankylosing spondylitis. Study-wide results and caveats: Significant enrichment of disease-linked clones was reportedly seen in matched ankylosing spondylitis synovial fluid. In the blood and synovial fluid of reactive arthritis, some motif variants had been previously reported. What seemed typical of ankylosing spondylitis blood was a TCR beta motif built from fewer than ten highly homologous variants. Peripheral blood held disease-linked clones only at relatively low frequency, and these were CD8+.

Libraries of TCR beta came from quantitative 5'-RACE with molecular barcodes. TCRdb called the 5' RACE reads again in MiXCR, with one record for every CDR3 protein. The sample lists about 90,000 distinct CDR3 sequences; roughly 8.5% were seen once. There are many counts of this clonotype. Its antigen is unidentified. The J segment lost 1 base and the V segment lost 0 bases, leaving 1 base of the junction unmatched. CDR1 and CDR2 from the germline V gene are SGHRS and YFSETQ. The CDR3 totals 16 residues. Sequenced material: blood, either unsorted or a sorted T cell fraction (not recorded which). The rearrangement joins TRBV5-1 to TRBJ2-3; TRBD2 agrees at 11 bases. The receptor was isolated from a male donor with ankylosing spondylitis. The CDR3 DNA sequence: TGCGCCAGCAGCTTGGGACTAGCGGGGCGCACAGATACGCAGTATTTT. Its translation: CASSLGLAGRTDTQYF.